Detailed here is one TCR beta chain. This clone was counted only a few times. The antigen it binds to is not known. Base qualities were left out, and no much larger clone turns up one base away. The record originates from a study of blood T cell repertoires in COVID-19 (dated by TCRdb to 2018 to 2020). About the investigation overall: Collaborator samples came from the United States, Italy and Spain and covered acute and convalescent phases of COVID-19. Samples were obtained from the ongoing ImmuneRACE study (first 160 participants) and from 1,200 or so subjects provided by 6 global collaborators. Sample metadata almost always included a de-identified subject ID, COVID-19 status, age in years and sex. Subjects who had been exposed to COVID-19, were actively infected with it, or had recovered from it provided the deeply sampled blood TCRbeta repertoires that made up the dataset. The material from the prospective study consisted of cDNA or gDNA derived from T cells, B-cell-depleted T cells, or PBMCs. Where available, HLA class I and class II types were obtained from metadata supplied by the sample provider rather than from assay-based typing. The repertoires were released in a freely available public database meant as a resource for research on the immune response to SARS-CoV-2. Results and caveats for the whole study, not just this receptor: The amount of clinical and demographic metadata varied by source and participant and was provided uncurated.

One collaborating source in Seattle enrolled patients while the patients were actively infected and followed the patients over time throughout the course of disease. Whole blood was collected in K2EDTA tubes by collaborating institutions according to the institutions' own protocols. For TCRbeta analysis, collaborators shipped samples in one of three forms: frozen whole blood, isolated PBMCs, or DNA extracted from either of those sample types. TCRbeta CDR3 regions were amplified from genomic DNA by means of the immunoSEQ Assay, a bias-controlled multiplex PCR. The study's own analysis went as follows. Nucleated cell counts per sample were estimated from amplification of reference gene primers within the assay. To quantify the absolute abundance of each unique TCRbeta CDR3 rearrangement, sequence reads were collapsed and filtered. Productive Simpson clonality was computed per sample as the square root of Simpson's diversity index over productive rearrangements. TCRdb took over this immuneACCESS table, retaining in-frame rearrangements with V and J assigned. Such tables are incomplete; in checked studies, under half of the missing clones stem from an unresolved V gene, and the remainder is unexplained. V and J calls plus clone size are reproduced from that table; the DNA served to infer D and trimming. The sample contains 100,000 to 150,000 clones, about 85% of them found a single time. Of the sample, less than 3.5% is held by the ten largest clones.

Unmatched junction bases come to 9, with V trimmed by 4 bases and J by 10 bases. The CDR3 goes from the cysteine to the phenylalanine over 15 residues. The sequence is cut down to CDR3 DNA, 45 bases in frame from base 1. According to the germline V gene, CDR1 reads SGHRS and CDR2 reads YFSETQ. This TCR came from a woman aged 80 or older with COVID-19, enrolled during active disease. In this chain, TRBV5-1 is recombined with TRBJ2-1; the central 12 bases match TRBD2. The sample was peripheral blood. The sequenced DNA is TGCGCCAGCAGCCAAAACCGACTAGCGGGAGACGAGCAGTTCTTC. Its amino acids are CASSQNRLAGDEQFF.